This paragraph covers one TCR beta chain sequence. Its antigen has not been determined. Qualities for individual bases were not recorded, and no much larger clone is one base off. This record belongs to a study of control samples from healthy donors and cancer patients (dated by TCRdb to 2018 to 2020). The CDR3 holds 15 amino acids from the cysteine to the phenylalanine. The DNA shown is the 45-base CDR3, in frame from base 1. For this chain, trimming is 7 bases at the V end and 5 bases at the J end, and the number of junction bases without a gene match is 16. Sequences SQVTM (CDR1) and ANQGSEA (CDR2) are obtained from the germline V gene. Library method: the immunoSEQ multiplex PCR assay. The table comes from immuneACCESS by way of TCRdb, which keeps in-frame sequences with V and J called. Part of the clones is missing from these tables; in studies checked, under half for an unresolved V gene and the rest for unknown reasons. In this sample the table shows fewer than 250,000 clones, about 89% of which occur a single time. Of the sample, approximately 1.8% is held by the ten largest clones.

This TCR came from a man between 25 and 39 years old in good health. What was sequenced was blood. In this chain, TRBV29-1 is recombined with TRBJ1-1, and 7 junction bases match TRBD1. The CDR3 here reads CSAQWRGRLRTEAFF. The nucleotides read TGCAGCGCCCAGTGGAGGGGGCGTCTTAGGACTGAAGCTTTCTTT.